This TCR beta chain comes out of a study of T cell responses to AZD1222 COVID-19 vaccine. Study overall: The study pooled second doses at about 4 or about 12 weeks.

Notes on this clone: Its antigen is unknown.

Some clones are missing from TCRdb's copy, which holds only in-frame ones; the method was immunoSEQ multiplex PCR. The profile shows about 76,000 clones, roughly 84% of them singletons. Per the germline V gene, CDR1 is SQVTM and CDR2 is ANQGSEA. Trimming cost V 5 bases and J 6 bases, with 19 bases left between them. This CDR3 is 15 amino acids long. Overall study results and limits: Dominant CD4 TCR responses targeted spike regions 160-218 and 743-854.

Here the sequenced sample was peripheral blood, taken on day 0 of AZD1222 vaccination. The chain has TRBV29-1 and TRBJ2-2, with D perhaps given as TRBD1 or TRBD2 (7 bases each). The TCR comes from an adult in good health. The CDR3 nucleotides read TGCAGCGTTTCGTCCAGGGGGGGATCACCCGGGGAGCTGTTTTTT. It is translated as CSVSSRGGSPGELFF.